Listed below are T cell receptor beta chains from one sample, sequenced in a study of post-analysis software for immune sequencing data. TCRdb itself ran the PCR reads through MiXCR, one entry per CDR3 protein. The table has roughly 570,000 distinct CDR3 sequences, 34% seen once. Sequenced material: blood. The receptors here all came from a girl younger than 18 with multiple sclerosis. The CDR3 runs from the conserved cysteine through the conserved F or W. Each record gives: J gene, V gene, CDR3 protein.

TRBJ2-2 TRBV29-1 CSGHLGTGELFF
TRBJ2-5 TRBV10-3 CAISEAVTDETQYF
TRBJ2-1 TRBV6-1 CASSQTGGIGNEQFF
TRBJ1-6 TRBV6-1 CASSRTDWDSPLHF
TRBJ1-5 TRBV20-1 CSAPGQGPYQPQHF
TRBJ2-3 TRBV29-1 CSVFGDTQYF
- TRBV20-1 CSAGEETQYF
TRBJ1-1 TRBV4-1 CASSQSPGEGLGTEAFF
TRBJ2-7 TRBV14 CASSPALARSYEQYF
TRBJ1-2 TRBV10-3 CAIRSEPWTGGYTF
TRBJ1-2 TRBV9 CASSVTGTGERGYTF
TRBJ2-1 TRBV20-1 CSARELAGNYNEQFF
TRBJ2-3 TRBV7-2 CASRRDYTDTQYF
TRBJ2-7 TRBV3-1 CASSQSLGGHPYF
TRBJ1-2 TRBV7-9 CASSPANGNYGYTF
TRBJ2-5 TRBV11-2 CASSVPAGAGGIQETQYF
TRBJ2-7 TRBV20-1 CSATGQGMHEQYF
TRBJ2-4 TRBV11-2 CASSAHNIQYF
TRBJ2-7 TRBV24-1 CATSDGDSYEQYF
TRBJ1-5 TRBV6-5 CASSTLTGSNQPQHF
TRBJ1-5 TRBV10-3 CAISESPGRQPQHF
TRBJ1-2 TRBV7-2 CASSIGGGLPVPVYGYTF
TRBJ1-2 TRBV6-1 CASSEGDRGSSDYTF
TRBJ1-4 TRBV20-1 CSATTGDFNEKLFF
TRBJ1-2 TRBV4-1 CASSALQGRHIGYTF
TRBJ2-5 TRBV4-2 CASSQGLSDEQYF
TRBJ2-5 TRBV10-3 CAISESGVSETQYF
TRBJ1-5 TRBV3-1 CASSQEVGQPQHF